This entry lists 22 T cell receptor beta chains sequenced from one sample in a study of blood T cell repertoires in COVID-19. Measured with immunoSEQ multiplex PCR; TCRdb has only the in-frame clones, and not every one. The data hold 55,000 to 80,000 clones, with about 87% observed a single time. The sequenced sample consisted of peripheral blood. The source is a man in his 70s with acute or convalescent COVID-19.

This clone was seen a single time. The genes are TRBV5-4 and TRBJ2-1, with D perhaps TRBD2 (5 bases). The CDR3 spans 14 residues. CDR1 and CDR2 (germline): SGHNT, YYREEE (reference sequence). Trimming stripped 10 bases from V and 7 bases from J, with 21 bases between. For the CDR3, the DNA is TGTGCCTGGTGGACTGCCGGGCCGAGGAATGAGCAGTTCTTC. This sequence encodes CAWWTAGPRNEQFF.

This clone showed up just a few times. The chain uses TRBV6-5 and TRBJ2-3, with 8 bases matching TRBD2. This CDR3 has 13 residues. Germline V gives CDR1 MNHEY, CDR2 SVGAGI. The ends lost 0 bases at V and 11 bases at J; junction bases unmatched: 4. Here the CDR3 DNA reads TGTGCCAGCAGTTACTCCATAGCGGGAATGCAGTATTTT. Amino acids: CASSYSIAGMQYF.

The V and J genes are TRBV6-6 and TRBJ1-4; weak D call: TRBD1 (6 bases). The germline V and J ends were trimmed by 8 bases and 5 bases, with 21 bases remaining between them. The CDR3 has 16 amino acids. Looked up from germline, CDR1 is MNHNY and CDR2 is SVGAGI (reference sequence). CDR3 protein: CASRHGQGNANEKLFF. The CDR3 DNA sequence: TGTGCCAGCCGACACGGGCAGGGGAACGCAAATGAAAAACTGTTTTTT.

The chain uses TRBV21-1 and TRBJ2-7; the D call TRBD2 from the table was never checked on the DNA. TRBV21-1 is a recognized pseudogene. This CDR3 contains 15 residues. CDR3 nucleotides: TGTGCCAGCAGCAAAGCTTTGGCTAGCGGGGCTGAGCAGTACTTC. This translates into CASSKALASGAEQYF.

This chain connects TRBV20-1 to TRBJ2-3, with 7 bases aligning to TRBD2. This CDR3 comprises 15 residues. Germline lookup yields CDR1 DFQATT and CDR2 SNEGSKA (reference sequence). The V segment lost 3 bases and the J segment 0 bases; nucleotides outside the gene matches: 6. CDR3 in DNA: TGCAGTGCTAGTGGTTCTAGCGGTAGCACAGATACGCAGTATTTT. This codes for CSASGSSGSTDTQYF.

This clone turned up a few times. The chain combines TRBV14 with TRBJ1-2, with D possibly being TRBD1 (6 bases). CDR3 length equals 15 residues. Germline V lookup: CDR1 SGHDN, CDR2 FVKESK. Trimming took off 1 base at V and 4 bases at J, with 13 bases between the two ends. CDR3 nucleotides: TGTGCCAGCAGCCAAGTGACAGGCCAAACCTATGGCTACACCTTC. Its protein product is CASSQVTGQTYGYTF.

The chain employs TRBV14 and TRBJ1-1, with a possible D match to TRBD1 (5 bases). The CDR3 consists of 15 residues. CDR1 SGHDN and CDR2 FVKESK come from the germline V gene. V lost 1 base to trimming and J lost 1 base, with 10 bases between them. This CDR3 is CASSQVGGSNTEAFF. As DNA, the CDR3 is TGTGCCAGCAGCCAAGTTGGGGGGTCGAACACTGAAGCTTTCTTT.

The V gene is TRBV9, the J gene TRBJ2-7, with D possibly being TRBD1 (6 bases). V shed 0 bases and J shed 2 bases, with 15 bases lying between them. Germline CDR1 SGDLS, CDR2 YYNGEE. CDR3 size: 16 residues. The CDR3 DNA reads TGTGCCAGCAGCGTAGGATCCCCGGGACAAGCCTACGAGCAGTACTTC. It codes for CASSVGSPGQAYEQYF. The full variable domain, completed using reference TRBV9 and TRBJ2-7, is DSGVTQTPKHLITATGQRVTLRCSPRSGDLSVYWYQQSLDQGLQFLIQYYNGEERAKGNILERFSAQQFPDLHSELNLSSLELGDSALYFCASSVGSPGQAYEQYFGPGTRLTVT.

V gene TRBV15 combines with J gene TRBJ1-2, with D possibly being TRBD1 (6 bases). The CDR3 has 13 residues. V shed 3 bases and J shed 5 bases, with 10 bases lying between them. CDR1 and CDR2 from the germline V gene are LNHNV and YYDKDF (reference sequence). CDR3 DNA: TGTGCCACCAGCAGTTCGAGGGGGTATGGCTACACCTTC. This gives the protein CATSSSRGYGYTF.

V and J are TRBV14 and TRBJ1-3; possibly TRBD1 for D (5 bases). V gave up 0 bases and J gave up 3 bases, with 12 bases separating them. Germline V gene sequence: CDR1 SGHDN, CDR2 FVKESK. The CDR3 extends over 16 amino acids. CDR3 protein: CASSQDPREGGNTIYF. CDR3 in DNA: TGTGCCAGCAGCCAAGATCCCAGGGAAGGTGGAAACACCATATATTTT.

The chain recombines TRBV27 with TRBJ2-1; 16 positions agree with TRBD2. CDR3 size: 19 residues. Per the germline V gene, CDR1 is MNHEY and CDR2 is SMNVEV (reference sequence). V shed 2 bases, J shed 9 bases, and the junction held 13 bases outside the gene matches. CDR3 amino acids: CASSLPGTSGRALGREQFF. The DNA of the CDR3 is TGTGCCAGCAGTTTACCTGGGACTAGCGGGAGGGCCTTGGGTCGTGAGCAGTTCTTC.

The genes are TRBV5-5 and TRBJ1-1, with 8 bases aligning to TRBD1. V shed 3 bases, J shed 1 base, and the junction held 5 bases outside the gene matches. Looked up from germline, CDR1 is SGHKS and CDR2 is YYEKEE (reference sequence). The CDR3 has 15 amino acids. CDR3 sequence: CASSWETGANTEAFF. CDR3 DNA sequence: TGTGCCAGCAGCTGGGAGACAGGGGCGAACACTGAAGCTTTCTTT.

The chain uses TRBV15 and TRBJ1-1, with a possible D match to TRBD1 (6 bases). Looked up from germline, CDR1 is LNHNV and CDR2 is YYDKDF (reference sequence). There are 15 residues in the CDR3. V was trimmed by 9 bases and J by 6 bases, leaving 23 bases between them. CDR3 sequence: CATSSRGHGVAEAFF. CDR3 DNA sequence: TGTGCCACTTCGTCCCGGGGACACGGGGTGGCTGAAGCTTTCTTT.

The chain has TRBV19 and TRBJ2-6; 7 bases fit TRBD1. Germline V gene data show CDR1 as LNHDA and CDR2 as SQIVND (reference sequence). With 4 bases clipped from V and 0 bases from J, the junction kept 3 bases outside the gene matches. CDR3 length equals 16 residues. CDR3 region: CASSRSGGSGANVLTF. Here the CDR3 DNA reads TGTGCCAGTAGTAGGTCAGGGGGCTCTGGGGCCAACGTCCTGACTTTC.

This clone was seen only once. The genes are TRBV4-1 and TRBJ2-3; 14 bases agree with TRBD2. Germline V gene sequence: CDR1 MGHRA, CDR2 YSYEKL. The CDR3 runs to 19 residues. J gave up 6 bases and V 4 bases, and 15 bases lay outside the gene matches. The DNA for the CDR3 is TGCGCCAGCAGCCCCGCCTCGGCGGGACTAGCGGGAGCCCTCGATACGCAGTATTTT. Translation: CASSPASAGLAGALDTQYF.

The chain has TRBV10-3 and TRBJ2-5; 8 bases map to TRBD2. V was pared by 4 bases and J by 5 bases, with 0 bases of the junction left unmatched. The CDR3 is 12 amino acids. Germline CDR1 reads ENHRY; CDR2 reads SYGVKD. The CDR3 protein is CAISGGRETQYF. CDR3 DNA: TGTGCCATCAGTGGCGGGAGGGAGACCCAGTACTTC.

V is TRBV5-5 and J is TRBJ1-2; D perhaps matches TRBD1 (5 bases). This CDR3 has 15 residues. The ends were cut back, 2 bases at V and 4 bases at J, with 15 bases in the middle. Germline V gives CDR1 SGHKS, CDR2 YYEKEE (reference sequence). The CDR3 region is CASSFRPTDSYGYTF. CDR3 bases: TGTGCCAGCAGCTTCCGTCCGACAGACAGCTATGGCTACACCTTC.

This clone has just one count. The chain joins TRBV9 to TRBJ2-1, with TRBD2 as a possible D gene (6 bases). Looked up from germline, CDR1 is SGDLS and CDR2 is YYNGEE. V dropped 3 bases and J dropped 5 bases, with 9 bases sitting between them. This CDR3 is built from 13 residues. The CDR3 nucleotides read TGTGCCAGCAGCGGGAGGGTCAACAATGAGCAGTTCTTC. Its protein product is CASSGRVNNEQFF.

V and J are TRBV23-1 and TRBJ1-4; TRBD1 might be the D (6 bases). TRBV23-1 is identified as an open reading frame with a role that is uncertain. The CDR3 is 15 residues long. Trimming took off 6 bases at V and 3 bases at J, with 14 bases between the two ends. Here the CDR3 reads CASRPTGPSNEKLFF. The CDR3 coding sequence is TGCGCCAGCAGGCCCACAGGGCCCTCTAATGAAAAACTGTTTTTT.

This chain joins TRBV5-1 and TRBJ2-1; 10 positions agree with TRBD1. Germline lookup yields CDR1 SGHRS and CDR2 YFSETQ. The CDR3 spans 15 residues. Trimming cost V 1 base and J 6 bases; bases outside gene matches: 4. CDR3 sequence: CASSLLGTGANEQFF. CDR3 nucleotide sequence: TGCGCCAGCAGCTTGTTAGGGACAGGGGCCAATGAGCAGTTCTTC. The variable domain in full, completed from reference TRBV5-1 and TRBJ2-1, reads KAGVTQTPRYLIKTRGQQVTLSCSPISGHRSVSWYQQTPGQGLQFLFEYFSETQRNKGNFPGRFSGRQFSNSRSEMNVSTLELGDSALYLCASSLLGTGANEQFFGPGTRLTVL.

This chain links TRBV6-1 with TRBJ1-5; D is unclear. The CDR3 runs to 15 residues. CDR1 and CDR2 (germline): MNHNS, SASEGT. Trimming left V 2 bases short and J 1 base short, with 9 bases between. The CDR3 loop is CASSEFGQSNQPQHF. The CDR3 DNA reads TGTGCCAGCAGTGAATTTGGTCAGAGCAATCAGCCCCAGCATTTT.

V is TRBV28 and J is TRBJ1-2, with D hard to call. The CDR3 spans 16 residues. V was trimmed by 7 bases and J by 7 bases, leaving 25 bases between them. Germline V gene lookup returns CDR1 MDHEN and CDR2 SYDVKM. The CDR3 loop reads CASTSLSLEPFAGYTF. CDR3 DNA: TGTGCCAGCACCTCACTAAGCCTGGAGCCCTTTGCTGGCTACACCTTC.